Sequencing of this T cell receptor (beta chain) was carried out in a study of cytomegalovirus exposure and HLA in healthy donors. The PCR used 60 Vbeta and 13 Jbeta primers. Assay used: immunoSEQ multiplex PCR; TCRdb lists only in-frame clones, some missing. The table lists around 170,000 clones, over 60% of them singletons. Looked up from germline, CDR1 is SGHTA and CDR2 is FQGNSA. The CDR3 extends over 13 amino acids. Trimming removed 1 base at V and 4 bases at J, with 7 bases between. Sequences were obtained from PBMCs. This TCR derives from a man aged 35 to 55 in good health and CMV-seronegative. The J gene is TRBJ2-5, the V gene TRBV7-2, with D unclear. CDR3 region: CASSLGSGETQYF. The CDR3 bases are TGTGCCAGCAGCTTAGGCAGTGGAGAGACCCAGTACTTC.